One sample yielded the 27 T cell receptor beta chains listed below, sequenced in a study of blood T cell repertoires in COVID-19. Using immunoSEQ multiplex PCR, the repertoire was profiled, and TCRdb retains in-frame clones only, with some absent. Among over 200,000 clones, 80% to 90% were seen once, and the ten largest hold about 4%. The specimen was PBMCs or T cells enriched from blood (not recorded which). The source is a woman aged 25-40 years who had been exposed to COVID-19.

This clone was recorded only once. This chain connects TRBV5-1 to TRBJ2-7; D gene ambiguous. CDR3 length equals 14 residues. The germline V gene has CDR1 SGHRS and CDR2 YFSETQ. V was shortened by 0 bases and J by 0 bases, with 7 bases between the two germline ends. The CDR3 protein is CASSLGPSSYEQYF. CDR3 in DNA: TGCGCCAGCAGCTTGGGCCCTAGCTCCTACGAGCAGTACTTC.

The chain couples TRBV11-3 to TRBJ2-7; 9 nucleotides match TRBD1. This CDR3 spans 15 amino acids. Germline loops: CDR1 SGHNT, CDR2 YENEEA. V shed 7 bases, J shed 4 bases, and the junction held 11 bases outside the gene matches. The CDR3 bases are TGTGCCAGCAACCGCCGGGACAGGGATCCTTACGAGCAGTACTTC. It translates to CASNRRDRDPYEQYF.

The CDR3 DNA is TGTGCCAGTAGTGACCAGGGCTCTGGAAACACCATATATTTT. This codes for CASSDQGSGNTIYF. The J gene is TRBJ1-3, the V gene TRBV19; D perhaps matches TRBD1 (5 bases). Trimming removed 5 bases from V and 0 bases from J, with 8 bases in between. Germline V gene lookup returns CDR1 LNHDA and CDR2 SQIVND (reference sequence). The CDR3 length is 14 residues.

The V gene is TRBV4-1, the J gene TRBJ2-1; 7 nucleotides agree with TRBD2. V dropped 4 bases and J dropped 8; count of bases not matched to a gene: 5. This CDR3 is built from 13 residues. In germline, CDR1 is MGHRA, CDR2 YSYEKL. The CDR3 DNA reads TGCGCCAGCAGCCTCGGACTAGGCTATGAGCAGTTCTTC. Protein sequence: CASSLGLGYEQFF.

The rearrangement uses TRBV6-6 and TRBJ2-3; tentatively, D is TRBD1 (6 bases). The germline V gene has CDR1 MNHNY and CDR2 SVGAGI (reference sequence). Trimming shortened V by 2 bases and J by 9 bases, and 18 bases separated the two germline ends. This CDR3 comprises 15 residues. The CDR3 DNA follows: TGTGCCAGCAGTTACCTGGTTCGCACAGGGCAAACGCAGTATTTT. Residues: CASSYLVRTGQTQYF.

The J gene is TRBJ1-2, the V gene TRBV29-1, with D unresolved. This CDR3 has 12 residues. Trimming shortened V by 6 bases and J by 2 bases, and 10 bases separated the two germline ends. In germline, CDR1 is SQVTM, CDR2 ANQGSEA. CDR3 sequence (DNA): TGCAGCGTGGGAGGCGGGAACTATGGCTACACCTTC. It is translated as CSVGGGNYGYTF. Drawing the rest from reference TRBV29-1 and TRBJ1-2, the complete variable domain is SAVISQKPSRDICQRGTSLTIQCQVDSQVTMMFWYRQQPGQSLTLIATANQGSEATYESGFVIDKFPISRPNLTFSTLTVSNMSPEDSSIYLCSVGGGNYGYTFGSGTRLTVV.

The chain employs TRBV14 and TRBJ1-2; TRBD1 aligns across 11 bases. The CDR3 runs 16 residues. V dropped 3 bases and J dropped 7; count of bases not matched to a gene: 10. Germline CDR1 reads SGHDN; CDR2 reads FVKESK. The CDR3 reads CASSHRSGTGGSGYTF. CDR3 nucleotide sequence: TGTGCCAGCAGCCATCGATCCGGGACAGGGGGATCTGGCTACACCTTC.

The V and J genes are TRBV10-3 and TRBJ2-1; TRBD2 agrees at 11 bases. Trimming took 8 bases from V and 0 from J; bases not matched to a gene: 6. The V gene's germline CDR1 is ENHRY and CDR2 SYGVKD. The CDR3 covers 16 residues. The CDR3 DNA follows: TGTGCCATCGGACTAGCGGGCTCGAGCTCCTACAATGAGCAGTTCTTC. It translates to CAIGLAGSSSYNEQFF.

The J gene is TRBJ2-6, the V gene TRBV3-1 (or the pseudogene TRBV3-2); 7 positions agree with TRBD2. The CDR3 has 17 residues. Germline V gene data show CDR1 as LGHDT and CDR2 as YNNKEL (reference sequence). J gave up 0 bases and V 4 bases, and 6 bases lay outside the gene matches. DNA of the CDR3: TGTGCCAGCAGCCCAGCGGGGAGGGGCTCTGGGGCCAACGTCCTGACTTTC. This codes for CASSPAGRGSGANVLTF.

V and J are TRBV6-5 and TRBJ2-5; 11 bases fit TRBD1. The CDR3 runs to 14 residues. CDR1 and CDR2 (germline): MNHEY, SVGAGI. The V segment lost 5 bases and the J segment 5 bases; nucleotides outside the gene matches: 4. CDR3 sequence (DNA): TGTGCCAGCAGTAGAGGGACAGGGGGGGAGACCCAGTACTTC. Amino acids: CASSRGTGGETQYF.

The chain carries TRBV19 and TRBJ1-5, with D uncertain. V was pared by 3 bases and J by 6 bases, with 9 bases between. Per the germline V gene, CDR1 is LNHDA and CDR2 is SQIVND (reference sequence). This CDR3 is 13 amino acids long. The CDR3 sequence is CASSIMEGQPQHF. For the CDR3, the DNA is TGTGCCAGTAGTATTATGGAGGGTCAGCCCCAGCATTTT.

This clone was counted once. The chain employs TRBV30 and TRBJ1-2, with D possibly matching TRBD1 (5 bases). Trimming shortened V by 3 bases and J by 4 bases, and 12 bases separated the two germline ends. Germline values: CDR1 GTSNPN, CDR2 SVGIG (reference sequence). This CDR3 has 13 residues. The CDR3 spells CAWRPAGFYGYTF. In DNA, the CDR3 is TGTGCCTGGAGGCCCGCAGGGTTCTATGGCTACACCTTC.

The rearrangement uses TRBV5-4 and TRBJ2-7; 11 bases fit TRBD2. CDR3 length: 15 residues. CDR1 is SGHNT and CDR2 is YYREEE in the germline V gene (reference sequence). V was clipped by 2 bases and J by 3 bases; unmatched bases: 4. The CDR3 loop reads CASSFFSGRGYEQYF. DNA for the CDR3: TGTGCCAGCAGCTTCTTTAGCGGGAGGGGCTACGAGCAGTACTTC.

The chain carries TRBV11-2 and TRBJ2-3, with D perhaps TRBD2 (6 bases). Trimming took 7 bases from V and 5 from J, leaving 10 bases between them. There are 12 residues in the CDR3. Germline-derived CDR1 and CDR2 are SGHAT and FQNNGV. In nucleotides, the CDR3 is TGTGCCAGCACCAACGGGGGAGATACGCAGTATTTT. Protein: CASTNGGDTQYF.

CDR3 protein: CASSVGHYNSPLHF. The DNA for the CDR3 is TGTGCCAGCAGCGTGGGCCACTATAATTCACCCCTCCACTTT. The chain joins TRBV9 to TRBJ1-6; D is ambiguous. V was pared by 2 bases and J by 3 bases, with 6 bases between. The CDR3 runs to 14 residues. CDR1 and CDR2 from the germline V gene are SGDLS and YYNGEE.

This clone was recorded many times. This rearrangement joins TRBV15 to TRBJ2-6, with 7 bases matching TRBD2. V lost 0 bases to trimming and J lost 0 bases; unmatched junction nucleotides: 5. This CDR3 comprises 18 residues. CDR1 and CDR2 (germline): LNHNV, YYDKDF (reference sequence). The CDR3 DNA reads TGTGCCACCAGCAGAGATCGGGAGGCCAGCTCTGGGGCCAACGTCCTGACTTTC. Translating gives CATSRDREASSGANVLTF.

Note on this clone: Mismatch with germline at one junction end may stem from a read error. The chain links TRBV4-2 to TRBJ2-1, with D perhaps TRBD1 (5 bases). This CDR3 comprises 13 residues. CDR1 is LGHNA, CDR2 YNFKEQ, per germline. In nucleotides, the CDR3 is TGTGCCAGCAGCCAAGAGGGTTCAACACCAGGGCTCTTC. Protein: CASSQEGSTPGLF.

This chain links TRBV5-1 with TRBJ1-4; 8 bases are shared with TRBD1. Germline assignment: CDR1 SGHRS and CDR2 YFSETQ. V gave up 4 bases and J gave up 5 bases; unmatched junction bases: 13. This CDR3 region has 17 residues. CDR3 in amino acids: CASSVGQGGARNEKLFF. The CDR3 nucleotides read TGCGCCAGCAGCGTAGGACAGGGCGGGGCCAGAAATGAAAAACTGTTTTTT.

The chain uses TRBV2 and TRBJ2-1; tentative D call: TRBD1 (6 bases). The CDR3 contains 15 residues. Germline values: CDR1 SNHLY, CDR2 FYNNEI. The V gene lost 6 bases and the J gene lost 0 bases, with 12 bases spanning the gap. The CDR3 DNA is TGTGCCAGCAGCCAGACAGGAGGCTCCTACAATGAGCAGTTCTTC. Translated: CASSQTGGSYNEQFF. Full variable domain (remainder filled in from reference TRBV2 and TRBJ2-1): EPEVTQTPSHQVTQMGQEVILRCVPISNHLYFYWYRQILGQKVEFLVSFYNNEISEKSEIFDDQFSVERPDGSNFTLKIRSTKLEDSAMYFCASSQTGGSYNEQFFGPGTRLTVL.

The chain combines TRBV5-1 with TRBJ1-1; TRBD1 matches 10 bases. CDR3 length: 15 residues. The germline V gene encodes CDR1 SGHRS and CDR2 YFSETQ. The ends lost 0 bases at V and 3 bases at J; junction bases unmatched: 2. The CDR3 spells CASSLGQGADTEAFF. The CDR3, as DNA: TGCGCCAGCAGCTTGGGACAGGGGGCGGACACTGAAGCTTTCTTT. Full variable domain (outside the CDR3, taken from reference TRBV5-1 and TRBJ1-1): KAGVTQTPRYLIKTRGQQVTLSCSPISGHRSVSWYQQTPGQGLQFLFEYFSETQRNKGNFPGRFSGRQFSNSRSEMNVSTLELGDSALYLCASSLGQGADTEAFFGQGTRLTVV.

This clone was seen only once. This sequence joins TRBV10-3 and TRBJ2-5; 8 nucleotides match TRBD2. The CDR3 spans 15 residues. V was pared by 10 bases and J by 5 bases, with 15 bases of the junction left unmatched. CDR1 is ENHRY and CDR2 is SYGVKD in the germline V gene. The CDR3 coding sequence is TGTGCCACCCGAGACCTGCCTAGCGGGTCGGAGACCCAGTACTTC. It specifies CATRDLPSGSETQYF.

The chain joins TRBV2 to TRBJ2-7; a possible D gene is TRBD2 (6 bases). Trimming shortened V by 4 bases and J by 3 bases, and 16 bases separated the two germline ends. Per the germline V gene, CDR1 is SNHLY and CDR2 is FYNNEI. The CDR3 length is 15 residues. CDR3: CASSAGTPGVYEQYF. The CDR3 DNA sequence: TGTGCCAGCAGTGCCGGGACTCCGGGGGTCTACGAGCAGTACTTC.

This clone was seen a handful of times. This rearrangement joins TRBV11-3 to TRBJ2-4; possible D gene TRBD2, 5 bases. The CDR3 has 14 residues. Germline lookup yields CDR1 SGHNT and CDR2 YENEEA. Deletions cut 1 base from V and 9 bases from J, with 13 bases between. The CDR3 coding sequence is TGTGCCAGCAGCTTAGGCACAGAAGGGAGCATTCAGTACTTC. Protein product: CASSLGTEGSIQYF.

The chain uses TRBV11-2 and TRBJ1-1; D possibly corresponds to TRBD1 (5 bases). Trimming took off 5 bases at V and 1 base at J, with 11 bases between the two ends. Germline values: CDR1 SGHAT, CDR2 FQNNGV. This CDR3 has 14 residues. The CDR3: CASSRQGTNTEAFF. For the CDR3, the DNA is TGTGCCAGCAGCAGGCAGGGCACGAACACTGAAGCTTTCTTT.

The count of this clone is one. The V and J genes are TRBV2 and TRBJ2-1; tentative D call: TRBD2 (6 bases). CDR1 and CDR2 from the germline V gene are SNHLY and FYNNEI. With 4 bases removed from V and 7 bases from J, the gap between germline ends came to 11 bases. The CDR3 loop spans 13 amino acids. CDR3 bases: TGTGCCAGCAGTGGATTAGGGAGGAATGAGCAGTTCTTC. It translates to CASSGLGRNEQFF.

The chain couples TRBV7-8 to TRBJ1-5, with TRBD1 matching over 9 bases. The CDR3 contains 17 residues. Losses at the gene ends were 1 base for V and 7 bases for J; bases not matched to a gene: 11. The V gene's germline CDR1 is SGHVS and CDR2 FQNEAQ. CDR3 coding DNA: TGTGCCAGCAGCTTAGAGGGGTGGACAGGGGTTTACCAGCCCCAGCATTTT. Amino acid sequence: CASSLEGWTGVYQPQHF.

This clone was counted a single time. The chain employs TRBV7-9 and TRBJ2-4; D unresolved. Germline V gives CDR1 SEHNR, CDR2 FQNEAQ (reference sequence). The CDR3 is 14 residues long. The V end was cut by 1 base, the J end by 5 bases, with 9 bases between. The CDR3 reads CASSLVGSENIQYF. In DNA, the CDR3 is TGTGCCAGCAGCTTAGTCGGTTCGGAAAACATTCAGTACTTC. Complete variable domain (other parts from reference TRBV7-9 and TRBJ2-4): DTGVSQNPRHKITKRGQNVTFRCDPISEHNRLYWYRQTLGQGPEFLTYFQNEAQLEKSRLLSDRFSAERPKGSFSTLEIQRTEQGDSAMYLCASSLVGSENIQYFGAGTRLSVL.